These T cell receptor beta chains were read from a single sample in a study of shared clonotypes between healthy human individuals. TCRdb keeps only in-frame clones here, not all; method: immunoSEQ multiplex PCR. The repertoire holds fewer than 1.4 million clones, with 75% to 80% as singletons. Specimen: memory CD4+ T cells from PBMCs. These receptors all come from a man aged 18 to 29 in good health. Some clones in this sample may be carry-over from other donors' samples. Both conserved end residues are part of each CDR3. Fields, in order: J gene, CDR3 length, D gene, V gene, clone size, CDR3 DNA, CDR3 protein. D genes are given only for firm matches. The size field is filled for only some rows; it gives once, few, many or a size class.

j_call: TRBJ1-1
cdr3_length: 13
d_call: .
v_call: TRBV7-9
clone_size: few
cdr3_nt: TGTGCCAGCAGTCCGAGGCCGGGGACTGAAGCTTTCTTT
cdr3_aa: CASSPRPGTEAFF

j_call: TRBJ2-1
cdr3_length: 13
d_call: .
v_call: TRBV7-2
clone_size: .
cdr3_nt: TGTGCCAGCAGCTTAGGGCGGTACAATGAGCAGTTCTTC
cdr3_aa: CASSLGRYNEQFF

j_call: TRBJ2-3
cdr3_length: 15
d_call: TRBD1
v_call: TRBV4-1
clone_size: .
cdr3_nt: TGCGCCAGCAGCCGGAACAGGGGATCCGCAGATACGCAGTATTTT
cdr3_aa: CASSRNRGSADTQYF

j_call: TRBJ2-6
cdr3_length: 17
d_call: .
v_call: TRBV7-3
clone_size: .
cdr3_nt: TGTGCCAGCAGCTTAATTGGAGGGGTTGGAGGGGCCAACGTCCTGACTTTC
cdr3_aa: CASSLIGGVGGANVLTF

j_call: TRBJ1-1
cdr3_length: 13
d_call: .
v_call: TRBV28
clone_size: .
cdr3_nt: TGTGCCCTCCGAGGGGCCCCTTGGGCTGAAGCTTTCTTT
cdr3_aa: CALRGAPWAEAFF

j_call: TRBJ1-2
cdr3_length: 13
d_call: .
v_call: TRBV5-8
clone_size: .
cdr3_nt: TGTGCCAGCAGCCCGGATCTCCCGCGTGGCTACACCTTC
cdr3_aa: CASSPDLPRGYTF

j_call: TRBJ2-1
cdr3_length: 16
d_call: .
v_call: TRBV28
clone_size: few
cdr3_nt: TGTGCCAGCAGGGGTCGCGGGGTAAGCTCCTACAATGAGCAGTTCTTC
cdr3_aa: CASRGRGVSSYNEQFF

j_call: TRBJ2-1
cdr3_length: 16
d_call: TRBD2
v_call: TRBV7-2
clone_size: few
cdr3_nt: TGTGCCAGCAGCTTCGTAGCGGGAGGGCCCTACAATGAGCAGTTCTTC
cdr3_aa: CASSFVAGGPYNEQFF

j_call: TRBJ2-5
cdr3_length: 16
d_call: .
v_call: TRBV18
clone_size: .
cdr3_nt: TGTGCCAGCTCACCACGGAGGGGAGAAGGGCAAGAGACCCAGTACTTC
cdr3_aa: CASSPRRGEGQETQYF

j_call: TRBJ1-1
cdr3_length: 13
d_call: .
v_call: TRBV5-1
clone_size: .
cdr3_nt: TGCGCCAGCAGCTTGGGGGTGGGTTCTGAAGCTTTCTTT
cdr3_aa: CASSLGVGSEAFF

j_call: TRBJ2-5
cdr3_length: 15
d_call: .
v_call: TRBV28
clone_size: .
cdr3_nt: TGTGCCAGCAGTTCCCGAACAGGGTTCCAAGAGACCCAGTACTTC
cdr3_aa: CASSSRTGFQETQYF

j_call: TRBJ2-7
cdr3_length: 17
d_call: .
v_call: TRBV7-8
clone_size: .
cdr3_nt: TGTGCCAGCAGCTTCGGACAGTCTCGCCCTTATAACAACGAGCAGTACTTC
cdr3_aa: CASSFGQSRPYNNEQYF

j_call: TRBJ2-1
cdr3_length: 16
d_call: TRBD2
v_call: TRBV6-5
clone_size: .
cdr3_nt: TGTGCCAGCAGTTATCGGGCGGGAGTTCGGAACAATGAGCAGTTCTTC
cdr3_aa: CASSYRAGVRNNEQFF

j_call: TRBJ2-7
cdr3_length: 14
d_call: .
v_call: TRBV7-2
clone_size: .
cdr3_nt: TGTGCCAGCAGCCTCGGGTTAGCGAACTACGAGCAGTACTTC
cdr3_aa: CASSLGLANYEQYF

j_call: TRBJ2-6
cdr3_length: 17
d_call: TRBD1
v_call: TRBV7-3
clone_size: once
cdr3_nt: TGTGCCAGCAGCGGTGGGACAGGGGACTCTGGGGCCAACGTCCTGACTTTC
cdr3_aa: CASSGGTGDSGANVLTF

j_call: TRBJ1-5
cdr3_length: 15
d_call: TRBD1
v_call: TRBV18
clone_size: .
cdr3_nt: TGTGCCAGCTCACCCGGGACAGCCGATGGTCAGCCCCAGCATTTT
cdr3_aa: CASSPGTADGQPQHF

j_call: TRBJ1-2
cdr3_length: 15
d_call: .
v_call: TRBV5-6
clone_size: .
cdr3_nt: TGTGCCAGCAGCTTGCTCTGGGAGGGTGACTATGGCTACACCTTC
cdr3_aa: CASSLLWEGDYGYTF

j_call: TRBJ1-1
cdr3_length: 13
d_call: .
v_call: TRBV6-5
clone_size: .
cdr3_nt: TGTGCCAGCAGTTACAGGGAGGACACTGAAGCTTTCTTT
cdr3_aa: CASSYREDTEAFF

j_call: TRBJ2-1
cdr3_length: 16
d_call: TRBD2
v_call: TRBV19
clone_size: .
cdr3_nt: TGTGCCAGTAGTAGGACTAGCGGGTTCTCCCCCAATGAGCAGTTCTTC
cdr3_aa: CASSRTSGFSPNEQFF

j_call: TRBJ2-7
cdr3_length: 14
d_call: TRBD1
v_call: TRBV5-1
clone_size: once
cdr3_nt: TGCGCCAGCAGCTCGGATACAGGGGCCTACGAGCAGTACTTC
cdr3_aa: CASSSDTGAYEQYF

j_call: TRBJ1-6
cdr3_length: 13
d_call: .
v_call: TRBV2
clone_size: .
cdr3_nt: TGTGCCTGCCTGGGGGAGAGGGATTCACCCCTCCACTTT
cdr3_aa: CACLGERDSPLHF

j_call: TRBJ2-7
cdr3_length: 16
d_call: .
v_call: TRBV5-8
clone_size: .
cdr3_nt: TGTGCCAGCAGCTTGGTGTGGCCGGCTAGCTCCTACGAGCAGTACTTC
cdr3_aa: CASSLVWPASSYEQYF

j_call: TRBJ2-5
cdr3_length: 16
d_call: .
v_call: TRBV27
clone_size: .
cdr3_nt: TGTGCCAGCAGTTTAGGCGCAGGAGACTTCCAAGAGACCCAGTACTTC
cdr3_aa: CASSLGAGDFQETQYF

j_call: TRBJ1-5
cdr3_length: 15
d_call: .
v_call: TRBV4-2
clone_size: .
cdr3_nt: TGTGCCAGCAGCCAAGATTTGGCCTCCCATCAGCCCCAGCATTTT
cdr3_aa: CASSQDLASHQPQHF

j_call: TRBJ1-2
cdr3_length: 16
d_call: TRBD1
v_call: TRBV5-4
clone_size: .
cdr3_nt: TGTGCCAGCAGCCCTGGGGGGGACAGATTACGCTATGGCTACACCTTC
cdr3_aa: CASSPGGDRLRYGYTF

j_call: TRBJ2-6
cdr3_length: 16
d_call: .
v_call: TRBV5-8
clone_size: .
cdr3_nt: TGTGCCAGCAGCTTGACAGTTAGCTCTGGGGCCAACGTCCTGACTTTC
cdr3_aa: CASSLTVSSGANVLTF

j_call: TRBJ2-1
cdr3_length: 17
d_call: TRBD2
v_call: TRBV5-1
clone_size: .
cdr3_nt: TGCGCCAGCAGTGGACTAGCGAGAAGGGAGTATGTCGATGAGCAGTTCTTC
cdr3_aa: CASSGLARREYVDEQFF

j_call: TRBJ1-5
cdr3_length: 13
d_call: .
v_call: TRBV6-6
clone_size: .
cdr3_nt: TGTGCCAGCAGTTTTGGGGGGGATCAGCCCCAGCATTTT
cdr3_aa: CASSFGGDQPQHF

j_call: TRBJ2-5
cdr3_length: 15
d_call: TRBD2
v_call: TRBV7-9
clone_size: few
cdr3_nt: TGTGCCAGCAGCTTAACTGCGGGAGGCGGAGAGACCCAGTACTTC
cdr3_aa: CASSLTAGGGETQYF

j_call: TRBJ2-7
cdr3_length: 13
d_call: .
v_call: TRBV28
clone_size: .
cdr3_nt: TGTGCCAGTACAGGGCGGTTGTACAACGAGCAGTACTTC
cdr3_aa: CASTGRLYNEQYF

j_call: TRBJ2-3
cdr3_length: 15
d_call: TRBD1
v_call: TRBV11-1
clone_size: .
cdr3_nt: TGTGCCAGCAGGTTGTTGGGACAGGGCACAGATACGCAGTATTTT
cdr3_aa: CASRLLGQGTDTQYF

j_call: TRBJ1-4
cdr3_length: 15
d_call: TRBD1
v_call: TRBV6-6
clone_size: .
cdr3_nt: TGTGCCAGCAGTCCCGGGGACAGGTTAAATGAAAAACTGTTTTTT
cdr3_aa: CASSPGDRLNEKLFF

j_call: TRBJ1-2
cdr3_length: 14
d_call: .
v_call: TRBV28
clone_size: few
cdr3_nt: TGTGCCAGCAGTTTAATTTCCAGGATCTATGGCTACACCTTC
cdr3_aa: CASSLISRIYGYTF

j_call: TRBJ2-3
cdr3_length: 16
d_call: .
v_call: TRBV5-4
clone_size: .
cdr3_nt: TGTGCCAGCAGCCGAGAGGCGGGCCGCAGCGCAGATACGCAGTATTTT
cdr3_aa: CASSREAGRSADTQYF

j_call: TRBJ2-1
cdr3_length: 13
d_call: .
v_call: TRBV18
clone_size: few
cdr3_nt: TGTGCCAGCTCACGCCCCCGGGATAATGAGCAGTTCTTC
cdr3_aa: CASSRPRDNEQFF

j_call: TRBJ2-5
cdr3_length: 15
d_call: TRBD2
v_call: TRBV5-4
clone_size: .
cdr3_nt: TGTGCCAGCAGCTTGGCTAGCGGGAGTCCAGAGACCCAGTACTTC
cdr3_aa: CASSLASGSPETQYF

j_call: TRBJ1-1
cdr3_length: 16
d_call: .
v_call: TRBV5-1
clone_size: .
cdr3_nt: TGCGCCAGCAGCTTCGGAGCCGGACAGCTGAACACTGAAGCTTTCTTT
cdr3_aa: CASSFGAGQLNTEAFF